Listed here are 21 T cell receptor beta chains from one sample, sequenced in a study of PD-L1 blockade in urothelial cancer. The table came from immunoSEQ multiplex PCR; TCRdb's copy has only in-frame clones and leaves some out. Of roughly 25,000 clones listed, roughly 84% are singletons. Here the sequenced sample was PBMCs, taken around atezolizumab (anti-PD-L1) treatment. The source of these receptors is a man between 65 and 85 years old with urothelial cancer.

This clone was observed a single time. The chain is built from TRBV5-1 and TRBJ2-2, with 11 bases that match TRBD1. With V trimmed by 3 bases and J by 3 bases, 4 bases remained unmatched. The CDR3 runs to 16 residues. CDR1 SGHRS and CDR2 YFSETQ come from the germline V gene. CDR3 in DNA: TGCGCCAGCAGCTGGACAGGGGGCAGGGACACCGGGGAGCTGTTTTTT. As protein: CASSWTGGRDTGELFF.

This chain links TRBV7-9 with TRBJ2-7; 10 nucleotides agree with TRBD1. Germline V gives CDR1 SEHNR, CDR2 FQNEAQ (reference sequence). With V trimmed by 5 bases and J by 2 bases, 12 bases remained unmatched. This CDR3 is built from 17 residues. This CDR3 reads CASSPRRQGAQAYEQYF. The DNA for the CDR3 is TGTGCCAGCAGCCCCAGACGACAGGGGGCGCAGGCCTACGAGCAGTACTTC. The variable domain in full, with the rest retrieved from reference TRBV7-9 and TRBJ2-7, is DTGVSQNPRHKITKRGQNVTFRCDPISEHNRLYWYRQTLGQGPEFLTYFQNEAQLEKSRLLSDRFSAERPKGSFSTLEIQRTEQGDSAMYLCASSPRRQGAQAYEQYFGPGTRLTVT.

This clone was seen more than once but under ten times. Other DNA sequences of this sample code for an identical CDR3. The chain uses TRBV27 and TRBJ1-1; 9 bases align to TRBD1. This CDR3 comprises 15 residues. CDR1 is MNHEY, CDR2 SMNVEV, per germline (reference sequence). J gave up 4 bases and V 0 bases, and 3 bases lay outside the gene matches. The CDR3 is CASSLSKTGGTEAFF. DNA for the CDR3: TGTGCCAGCAGTTTATCGAAGACAGGGGGCACTGAAGCTTTCTTT.

The CDR3 bases are TGTGCCAGCAGCGGAAGACAGGGACCCTTGAACACTGAAGCTTTCTTT. Translation: CASSGRQGPLNTEAFF. The chain joins TRBV7-2 to TRBJ1-1, with 7 bases identical to TRBD1. J gave up 0 bases and V 5 bases, and 9 bases lay outside the gene matches. Germline lookup yields CDR1 SGHTA and CDR2 FQGNSA. CDR3 length equals 16 residues.

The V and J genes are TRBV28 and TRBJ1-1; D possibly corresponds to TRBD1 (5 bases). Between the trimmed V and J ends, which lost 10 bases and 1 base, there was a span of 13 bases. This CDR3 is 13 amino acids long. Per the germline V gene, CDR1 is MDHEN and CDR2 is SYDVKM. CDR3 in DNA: TGTGCCACCGAGAACGACAGGAACACTGAAGCTTTCTTT. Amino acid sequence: CATENDRNTEAFF.

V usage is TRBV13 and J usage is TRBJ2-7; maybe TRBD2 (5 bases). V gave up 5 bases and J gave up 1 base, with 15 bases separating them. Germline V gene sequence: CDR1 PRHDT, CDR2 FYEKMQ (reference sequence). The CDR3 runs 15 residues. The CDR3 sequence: CASSPQGRGSYEQYF. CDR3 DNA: TGTGCCAGCAGCCCCCAAGGACGGGGTTCCTACGAGCAGTACTTC.

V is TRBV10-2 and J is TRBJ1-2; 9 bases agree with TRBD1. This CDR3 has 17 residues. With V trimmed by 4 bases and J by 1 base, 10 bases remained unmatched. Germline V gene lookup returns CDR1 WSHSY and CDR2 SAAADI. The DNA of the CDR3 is TGCGCCAGCAGTGGGACGTCTGACAGGGGGATTAACTATGGCTACACCTTC. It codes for CASSGTSDRGINYGYTF.

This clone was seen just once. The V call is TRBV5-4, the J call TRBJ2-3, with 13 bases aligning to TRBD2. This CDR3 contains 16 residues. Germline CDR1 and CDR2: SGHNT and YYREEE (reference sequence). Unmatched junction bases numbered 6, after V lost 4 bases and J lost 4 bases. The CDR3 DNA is TGTGCCAGCAGCCCTGGACTAGCGGGAGTTTCAGATACGCAGTATTTT. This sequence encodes CASSPGLAGVSDTQYF.

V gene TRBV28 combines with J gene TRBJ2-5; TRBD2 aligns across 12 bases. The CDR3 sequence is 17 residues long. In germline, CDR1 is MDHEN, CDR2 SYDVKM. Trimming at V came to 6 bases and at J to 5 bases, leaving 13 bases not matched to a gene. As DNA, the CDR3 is TGTGCCAGCAGCTCAGCTCACTTGACTAGCGGGAGTGAGACCCAGTACTTC. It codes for CASSSAHLTSGSETQYF. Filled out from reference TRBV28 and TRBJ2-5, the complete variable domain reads DVKVTQSSRYLVKRTGEKVFLECVQDMDHENMFWYRQDPGLGLRLIYFSYDVKMKEKGDIPEGYSVSREKKERFSLILESASTNQTSMYLCASSSAHLTSGSETQYFGPGTRLLVL.

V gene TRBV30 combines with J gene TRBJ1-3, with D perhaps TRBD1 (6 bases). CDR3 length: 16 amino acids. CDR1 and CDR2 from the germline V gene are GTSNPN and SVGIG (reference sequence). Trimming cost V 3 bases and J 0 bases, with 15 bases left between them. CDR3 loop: CAWRSTGFGSGNTIYF. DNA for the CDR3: TGTGCCTGGAGGAGTACAGGGTTTGGCTCTGGAAACACCATATATTTT.

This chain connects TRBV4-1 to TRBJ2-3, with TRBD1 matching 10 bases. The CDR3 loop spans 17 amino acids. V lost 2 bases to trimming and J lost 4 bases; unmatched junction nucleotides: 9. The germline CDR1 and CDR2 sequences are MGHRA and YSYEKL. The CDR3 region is CASSQRGRDRGPDTQYF. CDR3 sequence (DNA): TGCGCCAGCAGCCAAAGGGGGAGGGACAGGGGACCAGATACGCAGTATTTT.

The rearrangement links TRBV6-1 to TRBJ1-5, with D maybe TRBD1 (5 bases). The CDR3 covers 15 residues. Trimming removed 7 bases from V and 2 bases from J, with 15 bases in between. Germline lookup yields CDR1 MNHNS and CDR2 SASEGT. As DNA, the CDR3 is TGTGCCAGCAATTCAGGGAGGTCCGGCAATCAGCCCCAGCATTTT. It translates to CASNSGRSGNQPQHF.

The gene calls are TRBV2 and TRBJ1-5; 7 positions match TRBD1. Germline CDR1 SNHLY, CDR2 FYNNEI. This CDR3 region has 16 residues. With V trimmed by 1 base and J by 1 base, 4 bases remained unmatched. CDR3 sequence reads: CASSEEGTASNQPQHF. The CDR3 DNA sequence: TGTGCCAGCAGTGAAGAAGGGACAGCCAGCAATCAGCCCCAGCATTTT. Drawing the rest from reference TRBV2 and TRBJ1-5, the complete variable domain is EPEVTQTPSHQVTQMGQEVILRCVPISNHLYFYWYRQILGQKVEFLVSFYNNEISEKSEIFDDQFSVERPDGSNFTLKIRSTKLEDSAMYFCASSEEGTASNQPQHFGDGTRLSIL.

The CDR3, as DNA: TGTGCCAGCAGACCCCGAGGGACAGGGGCTAATGAAAAACTGTTTTTT. The encoded protein is CASRPRGTGANEKLFF. The chain joins TRBV28 to TRBJ1-4, with TRBD1 identical over 10 bases. V shed 6 bases, J shed 3 bases, and the junction held 7 bases outside the gene matches. CDR1 MDHEN and CDR2 SYDVKM come from the germline V gene. CDR3 length equals 16 residues.

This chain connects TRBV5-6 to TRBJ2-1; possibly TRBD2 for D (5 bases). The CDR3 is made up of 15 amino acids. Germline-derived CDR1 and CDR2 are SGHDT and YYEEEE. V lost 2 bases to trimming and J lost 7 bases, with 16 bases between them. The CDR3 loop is CASSFPGSSLNEQFF. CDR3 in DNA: TGTGCCAGCAGCTTTCCGGGATCCTCTCTAAATGAGCAGTTCTTC.

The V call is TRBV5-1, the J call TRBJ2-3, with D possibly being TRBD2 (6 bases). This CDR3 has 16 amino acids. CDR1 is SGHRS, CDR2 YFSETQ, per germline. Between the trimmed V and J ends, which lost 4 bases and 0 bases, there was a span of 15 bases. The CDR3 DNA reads TGCGCCAGCAGCGGGGGGTTGGGTTCTAGCACAGATACGCAGTATTTT. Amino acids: CASSGGLGSSTDTQYF.

The CDR3 spells CASSVSGTSSYNEQFF. CDR3 DNA: TGTGCCAGCAGTGTCTCCGGGACTAGTAGCTACAATGAGCAGTTCTTC. V and J are TRBV6-1 and TRBJ2-1; 8 bases are a match to TRBD2. From germline, CDR1 is MNHNS and CDR2 SASEGT. V was pared by 4 bases and J by 3 bases, with 8 bases of the junction left unmatched. The CDR3 has 16 amino acids.

CDR3 bases: TGCGCCAGCAGCAAGTTACAGGGGGCAGGAGAAAAACTGTTTTTT. Its protein is CASSKLQGAGEKLFF. This chain uses TRBV5-1 with TRBJ1-4; TRBD1 matches 9 bases. J gave up 8 bases and V 4 bases, and 9 bases lay outside the gene matches. Germline CDR1 and CDR2: SGHRS and YFSETQ. The CDR3 spans 15 residues.

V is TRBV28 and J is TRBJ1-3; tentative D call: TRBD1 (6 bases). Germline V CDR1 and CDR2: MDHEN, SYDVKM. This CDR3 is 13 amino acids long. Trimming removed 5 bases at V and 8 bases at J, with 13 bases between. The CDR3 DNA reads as TGTGCCAGCAGTCCCGCACAGGGTGACACCATATATTTT. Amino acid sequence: CASSPAQGDTIYF.

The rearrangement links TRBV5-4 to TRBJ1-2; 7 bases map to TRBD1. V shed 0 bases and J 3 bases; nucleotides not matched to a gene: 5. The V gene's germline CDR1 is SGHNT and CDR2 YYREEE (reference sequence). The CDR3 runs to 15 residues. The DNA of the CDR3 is TGTGCCAGCAGCTTGGACCAGGGGGGTTACTATGGCTACACCTTC. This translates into CASSLDQGGYYGYTF. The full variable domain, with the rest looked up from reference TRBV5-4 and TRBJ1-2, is ETGVTQSPTHLIKTRGQQVTLRCSSQSGHNTVSWYQQALGQGPQFIFQYYREEENGRGNFPPRFSGLQFPNYSSELNVNALELDDSALYLCASSLDQGGYYGYTFGSGTRLTVV.

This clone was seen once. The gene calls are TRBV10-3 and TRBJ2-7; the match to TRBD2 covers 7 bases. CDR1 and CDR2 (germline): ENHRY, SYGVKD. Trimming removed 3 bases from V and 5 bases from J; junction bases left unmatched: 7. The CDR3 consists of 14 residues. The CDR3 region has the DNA TGTGCCATCAGTGAAGGGGCGGGAGATGACGAGCAGTACTTC. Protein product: CAISEGAGDDEQYF.